This TCR beta chain was sequenced in a study of CD4 T cells in relation to SARS-CoV-2 and coronaviruses. In the case of this clone: Its antigen is as yet unknown. Sequence at one end of the junction differs from germline and may be a read error.

TCRdb's copy holds only in-frame clones and misses some; the assay was immunoSEQ multiplex PCR. The sample consists of around 15,000 clones, about 78% of them appearing once. Germline V gene lookup returns CDR1 LNHDA and CDR2 SQIVND (reference sequence). The CDR3 has 16 amino acids. Unexposed donor CD4+ T cells date from about 2011-2018, before the COVID-19 pandemic. Isolation of CD4+ T cells took place after about eleven days in culture. The chain couples TRBV19 to TRBJ1-1; D ambiguous. The sequence came from a human donor in good health. Sequenced input: CD4+ T cells from PBMCs, cultured in vitro. The CDR3 bases are TGTGCCAGTAATCCTTCCCACGGACTGTGGAACGCTGAAGCTTTCTTT. It yields the protein CASNPSHGLWNAEAFF.